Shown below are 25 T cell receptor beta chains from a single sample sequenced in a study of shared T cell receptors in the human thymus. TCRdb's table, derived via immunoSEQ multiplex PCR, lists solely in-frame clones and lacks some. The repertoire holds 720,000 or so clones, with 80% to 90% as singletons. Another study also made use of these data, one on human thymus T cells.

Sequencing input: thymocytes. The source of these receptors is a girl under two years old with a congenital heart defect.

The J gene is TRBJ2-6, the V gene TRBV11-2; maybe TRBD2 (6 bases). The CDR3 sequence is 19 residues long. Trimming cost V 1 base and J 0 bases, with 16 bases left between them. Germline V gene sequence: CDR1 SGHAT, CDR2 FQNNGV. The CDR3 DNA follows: TGTGCCAGCAGCTTAGCCGCGGGACTGCTTAGCTCTGGGGCCAACGTCCTGACTTTC. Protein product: CASSLAAGLLSSGANVLTF.

CDR3 in amino acids: CASSLGPGQGAPASSPLHF. The CDR3 bases are TGCGCCAGCAGCTTGGGGCCGGGACAGGGGGCTCCGGCCAGCTCACCCCTCCACTTT. The V gene is TRBV5-1, the J gene TRBJ1-6; TRBD1 aligns across 12 bases. Germline CDR1 is SGHRS and CDR2 is YFSETQ. The CDR3 spans 19 residues. Trimming removed 0 bases from V and 10 bases from J; junction bases left unmatched: 14. Filled out from reference TRBV5-1 and TRBJ1-6, the complete variable domain reads KAGVTQTPRYLIKTRGQQVTLSCSPISGHRSVSWYQQTPGQGLQFLFEYFSETQRNKGNFPGRFSGRQFSNSRSEMNVSTLELGDSALYLCASSLGPGQGAPASSPLHFGNGTRLTVT.

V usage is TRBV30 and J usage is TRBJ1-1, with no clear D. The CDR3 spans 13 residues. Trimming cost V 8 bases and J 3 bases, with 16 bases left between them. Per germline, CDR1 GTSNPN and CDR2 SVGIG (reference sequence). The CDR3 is CAEVGGQDTEAFF. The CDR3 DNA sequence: TGTGCCGAGGTGGGAGGCCAGGACACTGAAGCTTTCTTT.

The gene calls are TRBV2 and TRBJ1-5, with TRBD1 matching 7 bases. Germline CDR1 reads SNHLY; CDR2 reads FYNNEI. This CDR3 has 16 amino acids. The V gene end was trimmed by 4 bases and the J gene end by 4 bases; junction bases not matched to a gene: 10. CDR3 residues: CASSALGQDKNQPQHF. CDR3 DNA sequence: TGTGCCAGCAGTGCCCTTGGACAGGACAAAAATCAGCCCCAGCATTTT. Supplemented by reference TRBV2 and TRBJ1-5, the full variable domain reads EPEVTQTPSHQVTQMGQEVILRCVPISNHLYFYWYRQILGQKVEFLVSFYNNEISEKSEIFDDQFSVERPDGSNFTLKIRSTKLEDSAMYFCASSALGQDKNQPQHFGDGTRLSIL.

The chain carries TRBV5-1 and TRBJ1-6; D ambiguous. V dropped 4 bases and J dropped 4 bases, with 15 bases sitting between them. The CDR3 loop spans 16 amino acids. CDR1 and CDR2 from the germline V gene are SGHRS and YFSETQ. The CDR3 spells CASSVGVPAYNSPLHF. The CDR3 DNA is TGCGCCAGCAGCGTCGGGGTACCTGCTTATAATTCACCCCTCCACTTT. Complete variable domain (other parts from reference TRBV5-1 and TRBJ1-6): KAGVTQTPRYLIKTRGQQVTLSCSPISGHRSVSWYQQTPGQGLQFLFEYFSETQRNKGNFPGRFSGRQFSNSRSEMNVSTLELGDSALYLCASSVGVPAYNSPLHFGNGTRLTVT.

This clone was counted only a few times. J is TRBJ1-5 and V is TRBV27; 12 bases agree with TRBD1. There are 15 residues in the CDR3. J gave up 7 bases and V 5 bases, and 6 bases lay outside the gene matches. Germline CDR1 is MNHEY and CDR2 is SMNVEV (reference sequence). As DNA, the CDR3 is TGTGCCAGCAGTATGGGACAGGGGGCCGGCCAGCCCCAGCATTTT. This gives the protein CASSMGQGAGQPQHF.

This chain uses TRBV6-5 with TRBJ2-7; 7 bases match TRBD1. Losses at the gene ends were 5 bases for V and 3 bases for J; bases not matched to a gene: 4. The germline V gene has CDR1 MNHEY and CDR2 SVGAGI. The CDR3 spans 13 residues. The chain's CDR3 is CASSRQGNYEQYF. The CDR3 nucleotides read TGTGCCAGCAGTCGACAGGGAAACTACGAGCAGTACTTC.

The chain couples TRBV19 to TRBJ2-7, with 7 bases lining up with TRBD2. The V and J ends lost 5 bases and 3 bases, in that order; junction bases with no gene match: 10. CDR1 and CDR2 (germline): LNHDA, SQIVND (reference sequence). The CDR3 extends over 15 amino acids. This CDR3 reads CASSLGGKGDYEQYF. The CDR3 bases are TGTGCCAGTAGTCTGGGAGGGAAGGGTGACTACGAGCAGTACTTC.

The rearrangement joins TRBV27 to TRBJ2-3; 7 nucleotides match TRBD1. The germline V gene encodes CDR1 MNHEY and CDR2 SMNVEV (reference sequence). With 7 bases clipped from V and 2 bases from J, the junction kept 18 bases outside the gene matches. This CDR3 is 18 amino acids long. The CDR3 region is CASNPGWSDRYLTDTQYF. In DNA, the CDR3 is TGTGCCAGCAATCCGGGTTGGTCGGACAGGTATCTCACAGATACGCAGTATTTT.

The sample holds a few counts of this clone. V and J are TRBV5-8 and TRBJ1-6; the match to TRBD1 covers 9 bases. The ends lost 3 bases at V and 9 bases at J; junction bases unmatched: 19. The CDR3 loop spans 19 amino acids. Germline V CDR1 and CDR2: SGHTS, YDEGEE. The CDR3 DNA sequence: TGTGCCAGCAGCTCGTCCCGGGACAGGGTTGGAGGTACTGTTTCACCCCTCCACTTT. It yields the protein CASSSSRDRVGGTVSPLHF.

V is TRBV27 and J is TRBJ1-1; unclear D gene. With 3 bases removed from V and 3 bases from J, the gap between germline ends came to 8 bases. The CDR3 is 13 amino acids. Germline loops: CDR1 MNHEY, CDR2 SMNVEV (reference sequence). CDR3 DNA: TGTGCCAGCAGTTTGCGGTGGGACACTGAAGCTTTCTTT. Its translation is CASSLRWDTEAFF.

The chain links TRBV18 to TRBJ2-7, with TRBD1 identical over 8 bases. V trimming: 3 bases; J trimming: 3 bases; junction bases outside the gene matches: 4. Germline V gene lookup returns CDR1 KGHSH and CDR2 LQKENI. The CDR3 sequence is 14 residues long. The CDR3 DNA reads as TGTGCCAGCTCACCCAGGACAGGGATCTACGAGCAGTACTTC. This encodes CASSPRTGIYEQYF.

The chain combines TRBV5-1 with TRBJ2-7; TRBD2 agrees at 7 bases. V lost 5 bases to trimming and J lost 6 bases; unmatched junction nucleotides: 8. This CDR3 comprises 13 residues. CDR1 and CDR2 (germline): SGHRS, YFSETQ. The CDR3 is CASSWDGGCEQYF. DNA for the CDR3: TGCGCCAGCAGTTGGGACGGGGGGTGCGAGCAGTACTTC.

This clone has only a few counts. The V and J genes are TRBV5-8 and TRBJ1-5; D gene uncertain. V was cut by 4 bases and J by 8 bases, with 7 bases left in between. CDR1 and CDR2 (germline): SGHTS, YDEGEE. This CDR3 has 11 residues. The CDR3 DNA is TGTGCCAGCAGCCCGGGAGAGCCCCAGCATTTT. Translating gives CASSPGEPQHF.

The CDR3 nucleotides are TGCGCCAGCAGATCCCCGGACAGGGCAGGGGGTGAAGCTTTCTTT. It yields the protein CASRSPDRAGGEAFF. The chain is built from TRBV10-2 and TRBJ1-1; 8 bases are shared with TRBD1. Germline CDR1 WSHSY, CDR2 SAAADI. CDR3 length: 15 residues. Losses at the gene ends were 6 bases for V and 7 bases for J; bases not matched to a gene: 13.

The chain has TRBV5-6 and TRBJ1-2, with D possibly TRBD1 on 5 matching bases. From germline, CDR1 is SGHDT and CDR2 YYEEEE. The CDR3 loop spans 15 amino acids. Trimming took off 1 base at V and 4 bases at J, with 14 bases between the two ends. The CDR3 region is CASSLSGGESYGYTF. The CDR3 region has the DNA TGTGCCAGCAGCTTGAGCGGAGGGGAAAGCTATGGCTACACCTTC.

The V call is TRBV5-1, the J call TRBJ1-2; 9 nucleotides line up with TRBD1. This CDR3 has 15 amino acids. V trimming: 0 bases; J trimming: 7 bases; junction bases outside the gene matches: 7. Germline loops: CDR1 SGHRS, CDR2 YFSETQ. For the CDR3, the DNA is TGCGCCAGCAGCTTGGCCCGACAGGGGGAGAGTGGCTACACCTTC. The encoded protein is CASSLARQGESGYTF.

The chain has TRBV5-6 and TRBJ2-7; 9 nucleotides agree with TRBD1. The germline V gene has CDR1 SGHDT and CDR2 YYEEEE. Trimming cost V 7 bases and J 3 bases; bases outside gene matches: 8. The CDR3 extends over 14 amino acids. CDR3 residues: CASVRTGDVYEQYF. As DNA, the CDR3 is TGTGCCAGCGTTCGGACAGGGGATGTCTACGAGCAGTACTTC.

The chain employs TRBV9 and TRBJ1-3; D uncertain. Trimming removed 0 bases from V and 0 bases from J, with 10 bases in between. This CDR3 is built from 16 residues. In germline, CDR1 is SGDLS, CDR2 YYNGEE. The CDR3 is CASSVGVYLSGNTIYF. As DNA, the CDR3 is TGTGCCAGCAGCGTAGGCGTGTATCTCTCTGGAAACACCATATATTTT.

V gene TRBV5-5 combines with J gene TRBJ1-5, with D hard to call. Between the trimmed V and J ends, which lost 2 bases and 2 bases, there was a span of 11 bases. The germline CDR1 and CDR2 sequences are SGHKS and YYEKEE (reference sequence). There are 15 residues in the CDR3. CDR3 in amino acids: CASSFTWQGNQPQHF. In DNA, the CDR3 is TGTGCCAGCAGCTTCACTTGGCAGGGCAATCAGCCCCAGCATTTT.

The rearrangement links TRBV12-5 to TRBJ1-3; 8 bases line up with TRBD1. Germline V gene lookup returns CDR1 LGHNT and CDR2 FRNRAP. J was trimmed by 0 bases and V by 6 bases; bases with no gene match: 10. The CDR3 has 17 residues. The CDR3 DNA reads TGTGCTAGTGGAGTATCGGGACAGGTGAGCTCTGGAAACACCATATATTTT. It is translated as CASGVSGQVSSGNTIYF.

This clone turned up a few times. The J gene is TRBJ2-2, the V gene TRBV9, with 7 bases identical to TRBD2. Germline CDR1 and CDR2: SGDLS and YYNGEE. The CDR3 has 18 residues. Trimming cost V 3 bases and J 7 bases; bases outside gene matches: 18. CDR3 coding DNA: TGTGCCAGCAGCGGCCCTCCGGCGGGGGAGGTGGGGTGCGGGGAGCTGTTTTTT. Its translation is CASSGPPAGEVGCGELFF.

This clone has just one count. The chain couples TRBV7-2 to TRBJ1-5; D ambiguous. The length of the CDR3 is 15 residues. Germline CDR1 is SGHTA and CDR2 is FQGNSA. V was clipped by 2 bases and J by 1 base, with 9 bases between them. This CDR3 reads CASSLLGPSNQPQHF. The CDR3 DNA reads TGTGCCAGCAGCTTATTGGGCCCCAGCAATCAGCCCCAGCATTTT.

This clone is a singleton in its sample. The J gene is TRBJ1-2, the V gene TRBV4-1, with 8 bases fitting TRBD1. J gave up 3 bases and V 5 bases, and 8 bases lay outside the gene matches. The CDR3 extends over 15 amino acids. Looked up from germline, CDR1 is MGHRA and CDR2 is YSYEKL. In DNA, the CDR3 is TGCGCCAGCAGCACCTGGACAGGGCAGGACTATGGCTACACCTTC. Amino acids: CASSTWTGQDYGYTF.

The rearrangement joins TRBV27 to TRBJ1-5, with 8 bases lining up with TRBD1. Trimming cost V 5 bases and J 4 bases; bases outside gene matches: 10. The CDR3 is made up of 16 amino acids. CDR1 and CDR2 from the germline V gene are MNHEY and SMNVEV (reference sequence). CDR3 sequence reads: CASSHYRGGENQPQHF. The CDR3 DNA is TGTGCCAGCAGTCATTACAGGGGGGGAGAAAATCAGCCCCAGCATTTT.